The rows below give T cell receptor beta chains drawn from one sample of a study of T cell responses to AZD1222 COVID-19 vaccine. TCRdb's table, derived via immunoSEQ multiplex PCR, lists solely in-frame clones and lacks some. Altogether about 170,000 clones are present, over 85% being singletons, with the ten largest covering about 1.6%. The source material was peripheral blood, sampled on day 0 of AZD1222 vaccination. The receptors originated from an adult in good health. The CDR3 runs from the conserved cysteine through the conserved F or W. The D gene is left open where the match is weak. Expanded clones are given a class, and other clones once, few, many or no size at all.

cdr3_nt: TGTGCCAGCAGCGCGGGGGGTTATCCCGGGGAGCTGTTTTTT
cdr3_aa: CASSAGGYPGELFF
v_call: TRBV5-4
clone_size: .
d_call: TRBD2
j_call: TRBJ2-2

cdr3_nt: TGTGCCAGCAGCTTAACAGGGGGCCTCCACGAGCAGTACTTC
cdr3_aa: CASSLTGGLHEQYF
v_call: TRBV7-6
clone_size: once
d_call: TRBD1
j_call: TRBJ2-7

cdr3_nt: TGTGCCAGCAACCCTCACAGGGGAGAGCAGCCCCAGCATTTT
cdr3_aa: CASNPHRGEQPQHF
v_call: TRBV6-6
clone_size: .
d_call: TRBD1
j_call: TRBJ1-5

cdr3_nt: TGTGCCAGCAGTTTATACTTAGCGGGGGGCCCTCCAGATACGCAGTATTTT
cdr3_aa: CASSLYLAGGPPDTQYF
v_call: TRBV27
clone_size: .
d_call: TRBD2
j_call: TRBJ2-3

cdr3_nt: TGTGCCAGCAGTTTCCGGCGCAGCAATCAGCCCCAGCATTTT
cdr3_aa: CASSFRRSNQPQHF
v_call: TRBV6-2/TRBV6-3
clone_size: once
d_call: .
j_call: TRBJ1-5

cdr3_nt: TGTGCCAGCAGCTTGGTATGGGGCTCGATGAGCAATCAGCCCCAGCATTTT
cdr3_aa: CASSLVWGSMSNQPQHF
v_call: TRBV5-5
clone_size: .
d_call: .
j_call: TRBJ1-5

cdr3_nt: TGCGCCAGCAGCTTGTATTCCTATAATTCACCCCTCCACTTT
cdr3_aa: CASSLYSYNSPLHF
v_call: TRBV5-1
clone_size: .
d_call: .
j_call: TRBJ1-6

cdr3_nt: TGTGCCAGCAGCCAACACTATGGCTACACCTTC
cdr3_aa: CASSQHYGYTF
v_call: TRBV14
clone_size: .
d_call: .
j_call: TRBJ1-2

cdr3_nt: TGTGCCAGCAGTGAGCTGGACAGGAGCACCGGGGAGCTGTTTTTT
cdr3_aa: CASSELDRSTGELFF
v_call: TRBV6-1
clone_size: .
d_call: TRBD1
j_call: TRBJ2-2

cdr3_nt: TGTGCCAGCAGTTACTCGGGACTAGCGGCCCTCTACGAGCAGTACTTC
cdr3_aa: CASSYSGLAALYEQYF
v_call: TRBV6-5
clone_size: .
d_call: TRBD2
j_call: TRBJ2-7

cdr3_nt: TGTGCCAGCAGCTTGATGTCTAGCGGGCCGGGGGAGCAGTACTTC
cdr3_aa: CASSLMSSGPGEQYF
v_call: TRBV5-5
clone_size: .
d_call: TRBD2
j_call: TRBJ2-7

cdr3_nt: TGTGCCAGCAGCCCCGGACGGAGCACAGATACGCAGTATTTT
cdr3_aa: CASSPGRSTDTQYF
v_call: TRBV7-2
clone_size: .
d_call: .
j_call: TRBJ2-3

cdr3_nt: TGTGCCAGCAGCTACCGGACTAGCGGCTTAGCCAAAAACATTCAGTACTTC
cdr3_aa: CASSYRTSGLAKNIQYF
v_call: TRBV5-8
clone_size: .
d_call: TRBD2
j_call: TRBJ2-4

cdr3_nt: TGTGCCACCAGCAGAGAAAGCGGGGGGACAGATACGCAGTATTTT
cdr3_aa: CATSRESGGTDTQYF
v_call: TRBV15
clone_size: .
d_call: TRBD2
j_call: TRBJ2-3

cdr3_nt: TGCGCCAGCAGCCAAGAACCGGTCTCTGGAAACACCATATATTTT
cdr3_aa: CASSQEPVSGNTIYF
v_call: TRBV4-1
clone_size: .
d_call: .
j_call: TRBJ1-3

cdr3_nt: TGTGCCAGCAGCTCTAGCGGGAGTGGCTCAGATACGCAGTATTTT
cdr3_aa: CASSSSGSGSDTQYF
v_call: TRBV11-2
clone_size: .
d_call: TRBD2
j_call: TRBJ2-3

cdr3_nt: TGTGCCAGCAGTGAATTCGGACGCGGCGGTCAACACAATGAGCAGTTCTTC
cdr3_aa: CASSEFGRGGQHNEQFF
v_call: TRBV25-1
clone_size: .
d_call: .
j_call: TRBJ2-1

cdr3_nt: TGTGCCAGCAGTGACACGATAGGATCGAACTATGGCTACACCTTC
cdr3_aa: CASSDTIGSNYGYTF
v_call: TRBV6-1
clone_size: .
d_call: .
j_call: TRBJ1-2

cdr3_nt: TGTGCCGTCAACCAGGGACAAGGGGAATACGAGCAGTACTTC
cdr3_aa: CAVNQGQGEYEQYF
v_call: TRBV24-1
clone_size: .
d_call: .
j_call: TRBJ2-7

cdr3_nt: TGTGCCAGCAGGGGGCCTTCGACCTACGAGCAGTACTTC
cdr3_aa: CASRGPSTYEQYF
v_call: TRBV7-9
clone_size: .
d_call: .
j_call: TRBJ2-7

cdr3_nt: TGCAGTGCTAGCAAAAACACTGAAGCTTTCTTT
cdr3_aa: CSASKNTEAFF
v_call: TRBV20-1
clone_size: .
d_call: .
j_call: TRBJ1-1

cdr3_nt: TGTGCCAGCAGGGCGGGGGCCAACGTCCTGACTTTC
cdr3_aa: CASRAGANVLTF
v_call: TRBV2
clone_size: .
d_call: .
j_call: TRBJ2-6

cdr3_nt: TGTGCCAGCAGCTTCGCAGGGGGCCTATCTAATGAAAAACTGTTTTTT
cdr3_aa: CASSFAGGLSNEKLFF
v_call: TRBV7-2
clone_size: .
d_call: TRBD1
j_call: TRBJ1-4

cdr3_nt: TGTGCCAGCAGCTATACAGGGACTGAGCAGTTCTTC
cdr3_aa: CASSYTGTEQFF
v_call: TRBV9
clone_size: .
d_call: .
j_call: TRBJ2-1

cdr3_nt: TGCGCCAGCAGCTTTGGCAGGACAACTAATGAAAAACTGTTTTTT
cdr3_aa: CASSFGRTTNEKLFF
v_call: TRBV5-1
clone_size: .
d_call: .
j_call: TRBJ1-4

cdr3_nt: TGTGCCAGCAGCCTCCGACGGGGAAGCTCTGGGGCCAACGTCCTGACTTTC
cdr3_aa: CASSLRRGSSGANVLTF
v_call: TRBV5-5
clone_size: .
d_call: .
j_call: TRBJ2-6

cdr3_nt: TGTGCCAGCAGCCCGGGACTGAACTATGGCTACACCTTC
cdr3_aa: CASSPGLNYGYTF
v_call: TRBV7-2
clone_size: .
d_call: .
j_call: TRBJ1-2

cdr3_nt: TGTGCTAGCAGCTTAGGGGGGGCCAGCACAGATACGCAGTATTTT
cdr3_aa: CASSLGGASTDTQYF
v_call: TRBV7-7
clone_size: .
d_call: .
j_call: TRBJ2-3

cdr3_nt: TGTGCCAGCAGGGTAGCGGGAGCAAGGACAGATACGCAGTATTTT
cdr3_aa: CASRVAGARTDTQYF
v_call: TRBV2
clone_size: .
d_call: TRBD2
j_call: TRBJ2-3